The sequence of this T cell receptor (beta chain) was determined in a study of blood T cells in healthy people across ages. Whole-study results and caveats: More naive CD4+ cells and higher diversity were found in long-lived than in aged donors. Naive T cell percentage showed a strong correlation with TCR beta diversity.

The table lists this clonotype with a few counts. Its antigen is undetermined. V was cut by 1 base and J by 0 bases, with 8 bases left in between. The CDR3 length is 15 residues. The germline V gene encodes CDR1 SGHTA and CDR2 FQGTGA. A J-beta primer mix and a sample-barcoded 5' primer were used in a second PCR of about 7 to 12 cycles. TCRdb analysed the 5' RACE reads with MiXCR anew, one entry per CDR3 protein. The top ten clones hold about 19% of a sample with 1,100,000 or so distinct CDR3 sequences, 40% to 55% of them seen once. Sample: blood. This clonotype was obtained from a woman aged 55-70 years in good health. The chain employs TRBV7-3 and TRBJ2-3; D unclear. CDR3 in DNA: TGTGCCAGCAGCTTAAGAGGCCTCAGCACAGATACGCAGTATTTT. Protein sequence: CASSLRGLSTDTQYF.